The next 30 T cell receptor beta chains were all read from a single sample in a study of response to subunit inactivated influenza vaccine. TCRdb redid the calling of the RT-PCR reads with MiXCR, one entry per CDR3 protein. The sample lists some 160,000 distinct CDR3 sequences, about a tenth occurring once. Sequencing used non-naive T cells sorted from PBMCs, obtained roughly 46 days after vaccination. These receptors were collected from a man in his fifties who received an inactivated influenza vaccine.

This clonotype was recorded many times. This chain joins TRBV12-3 or TRBV12-4 and TRBJ2-3, with D uncertain. The CDR3 consists of 11 residues. V was clipped by 5 bases and J by 11 bases, with 11 bases between them. CDR3 amino acids: CASSPVDKQYF. The CDR3 coding sequence is TGTGCCAGCAGTCCCGTCGACAAGCAGTATTTT.

At least ten counts were recorded for this clonotype. The chain joins TRBV11-2 to TRBJ2-2; 11 nucleotides align to TRBD2. V dropped 1 base and J dropped 2; count of bases not matched to a gene: 18. The CDR3 totals 22 residues. Germline CDR1 SGHAT, CDR2 FQNNGV. The CDR3 DNA reads as TGTGCCAGCAGCTTAGTATCGCGTGTCACTAGCGGGGGACGCCGAAACACCGGGGAGCTGTTTTTT. It translates to CASSLVSRVTSGGRRNTGELFF.

This chain uses TRBV5-5 with TRBJ2-7; D is ambiguous. V lost 1 base and J lost 2, with 10 bases in between. CDR3 length: 14 residues. Germline lookup yields CDR1 SGHKS and CDR2 YYEKEE (reference sequence). CDR3 DNA sequence: TGTGCCAGCAGCTTGAGCCAGGAGACCTACGAGCAGTACTTC. As protein: CASSLSQETYEQYF.

V gene TRBV29-1 combines with J gene TRBJ1-1, with D maybe TRBD1 (6 bases). The CDR3 has 12 amino acids. V lost 1 base, J lost 6 bases, and 9 bases lay in between. Looked up from germline, CDR1 is SQVTM and CDR2 is ANQGSEA. The CDR3 sequence is CSVEGGGPEAFF. The CDR3 bases are TGCAGCGTTGAAGGGGGGGGGCCTGAAGCTTTCTTT.

This clonotype was counted between two and nine times. V and J are TRBV2 and TRBJ1-3, with D maybe TRBD1 (5 bases). The germline V and J ends were trimmed by 7 bases and 2 bases, with 12 bases remaining between them. CDR1 is SNHLY, CDR2 FYNNEI, per germline. CDR3 length: 14 amino acids. Here the CDR3 reads CASNRGFTGNTIYF. Written as DNA, the CDR3 is TGTGCCAGCAATCGGGGCTTTACTGGAAACACCATATATTTT.

This clonotype has ten or more counts. The rearrangement links TRBV5-1 to TRBJ2-5; no clear D. V was shortened by 3 bases and J by 5 bases, with 11 bases between the two germline ends. CDR1 and CDR2 (germline): SGHRS, YFSETQ. The CDR3 sequence is 13 residues long. CDR3 region: CASSYGNRETQYF. CDR3 in DNA: TGCGCCAGCAGCTATGGGAATAGGGAGACCCAGTACTTC.

This clonotype was detected only a few times. The V and J genes are TRBV7-8 and TRBJ2-5; a possible D gene is TRBD1 (6 bases). The CDR3 is made up of 13 amino acids. Germline assignment: CDR1 SGHVS and CDR2 FQNEAQ. V lost 4 bases, J lost 5 bases, and 11 bases lay in between. This CDR3 reads CASSSNRDETQYF. Written as DNA, the CDR3 is TGTGCCAGCAGCTCTAACAGGGACGAGACCCAGTACTTC.

Concerning this clonotype: An end of the junction does not agree with germline; a read error may underlie this. V gene TRBV6-5 combines with J gene TRBJ2-3; TRBD2 is a possible D gene (5 bases). The CDR3 is made up of 15 amino acids. Germline V gene data show CDR1 as MNHEY and CDR2 as SVGAGI. CDR3 sequence: CASSHSWTGTDTQYF. The CDR3 DNA reads as TGTGCCAGCAGTCACTCGTGGACTGGCACAGATACGCAGTATTTT.

This clonotype was counted between two and nine times. This chain links TRBV24-1 with TRBJ2-5, with D possibly being TRBD1 (7 bases). Germline CDR1 reads KGHDR; CDR2 reads SFDVKD. V lost 9 bases, J lost 3 bases, and 13 bases lay in between. CDR3 length equals 13 residues. The CDR3 here is CATGGTVEETQYF. The CDR3 nucleotides read TGTGCCACCGGAGGGACAGTTGAAGAGACCCAGTACTTC.

Only a few counts were recorded for this clonotype. The rearrangement links TRBV9 to TRBJ2-5, with TRBD2 matching over 11 bases. V was clipped by 3 bases and J by 9 bases; unmatched bases: 13. CDR3 length: 16 residues. Germline CDR1 and CDR2: SGDLS and YYNGEE. CDR3 sequence reads: CASSETSGMGQTAQYF. CDR3 sequence (DNA): TGTGCCAGCAGCGAGACTAGCGGGATGGGCCAGACCGCCCAGTACTTC. The full variable domain, completed using reference TRBV9 and TRBJ2-5, is DSGVTQTPKHLITATGQRVTLRCSPRSGDLSVYWYQQSLDQGLQFLIQYYNGEERAKGNILERFSAQQFPDLHSELNLSSLELGDSALYFCASSETSGMGQTAQYFGPGTRLLVL.

At least ten counts were recorded for this clonotype. This rearrangement joins TRBV9 to TRBJ2-3; maybe TRBD2 (5 bases). The CDR3 covers 15 residues. Germline CDR1 SGDLS, CDR2 YYNGEE. V was shortened by 1 base and J by 6 bases, with 15 bases between the two germline ends. The CDR3 nucleotides are TGTGCCAGCAGCGTACGTGGGAGTGATTTTGATACGCAGTATTTT. Protein product: CASSVRGSDFDTQYF.

V is TRBV6-6 and J is TRBJ1-2; D uncertain. The CDR3 is 13 amino acids. V dropped 0 bases and J dropped 7 bases, with 9 bases sitting between them. From germline, CDR1 is MNHNY and CDR2 SVGAGI (reference sequence). This chain's CDR3 is CASSYSIGVGYTF. DNA for the CDR3: TGTGCCAGCAGTTACTCGATTGGGGTTGGCTACACCTTC.

The genes are TRBV29-1 and TRBJ2-3; tentative D call: TRBD1 (6 bases). V shed 0 bases and J shed 3 bases, with 7 bases lying between them. CDR1 SQVTM and CDR2 ANQGSEA come from the germline V gene. There are 13 residues in the CDR3. In nucleotides, the CDR3 is TGCAGCGTTGAAGAAGGGGGTACAGATACGCAGTATTTT. This codes for CSVEEGGTDTQYF.

V is TRBV12-3 or TRBV12-4 and J is TRBJ2-5; no clear D. V lost 0 bases and J 4 bases, leaving 15 bases between the germline ends. This CDR3 is 16 amino acids long. The CDR3 coding sequence is TGTGCCAGCAGTTTAGCGTCTTCTGACTCACGAGAGACCCAGTACTTC. It translates to CASSLASSDSRETQYF.

This clonotype has only a few counts. The rearrangement uses TRBV6-6 and TRBJ2-1, with D uncertain. Trimming cost V 4 bases and J 9 bases, with 7 bases left between them. Germline CDR1 is MNHNY and CDR2 is SVGAGI (reference sequence). The CDR3 is 11 residues long. The CDR3 nucleotides read TGTGCCAGCAGTTCCCCAGGTGAGCAGTTCTTC. Protein: CASSSPGEQFF.

This clonotype appeared many times. The chain is built from TRBV20-1 and TRBJ2-3, with D perhaps TRBD2 (5 bases). From germline, CDR1 is DFQATT and CDR2 SNEGSKA (reference sequence). V lost 6 bases to trimming and J lost 4 bases, with 17 bases between them. The CDR3 consists of 14 residues. CDR3 amino acids: CSAPTGFKADTQYF. The CDR3 region has the DNA TGCAGTGCCCCGACGGGGTTCAAGGCAGATACGCAGTATTTT.

This clonotype was counted many times. The genes are TRBV7-3 and TRBJ2-1; 7 bases align to TRBD1. J was trimmed by 3 bases and V by 1 base; bases with no gene match: 3. CDR1 is SGHTA, CDR2 FQGTGA, per germline. CDR3 length: 15 amino acids. CDR3 DNA sequence: TGTGCCAGCAGCTTAAATTGGGACAGCTACAATGAGCAGTTCTTC. Translated: CASSLNWDSYNEQFF.

The rearrangement uses TRBV6-4 and TRBJ2-3; possibly TRBD2 for D (6 bases). Trimming removed 4 bases at V and 1 base at J, with 9 bases between. In germline, CDR1 is MRHNA, CDR2 SNTAGT. This CDR3 has 14 residues. CDR3 protein: CASSAREGTDTQYF. Here the CDR3 DNA reads TGTGCCAGCAGTGCCAGGGAGGGCACAGATACGCAGTATTTT.

The chain combines TRBV4-1 with TRBJ2-7; D ambiguous. V lost 4 bases, J lost 2 bases, and 9 bases lay in between. CDR3 length equals 13 residues. The germline V gene has CDR1 MGHRA and CDR2 YSYEKL. CDR3 sequence: CASSPRGTYEQYF. The DNA for the CDR3 is TGCGCCAGCAGCCCCCGAGGTACCTACGAGCAGTACTTC.

The rearrangement links TRBV20-1 to TRBJ1-2, with D unclear. The V and J ends lost 2 bases and 8 bases respectively, with 12 bases between them. The CDR3 is 12 amino acids. The germline gives CDR1 DFQATT, CDR2 SNEGSKA (reference sequence). The CDR3 spells CSARHGDSGYTF. Written as DNA, the CDR3 is TGCAGTGCTAGACACGGGGATTCCGGCTACACCTTC.

This clonotype was picked up many times. V and J are TRBV10-3 and TRBJ2-4, with D hard to call. The CDR3 length is 11 residues. The V and J ends lost 3 bases and 6 bases respectively, with 3 bases between them. Germline loops: CDR1 ENHRY, CDR2 SYGVKD. The CDR3 here is CAISDGNIQYF. The CDR3 region has the DNA TGTGCCATCAGTGACGGAAACATTCAGTACTTC.

This clonotype has only a few counts. This rearrangement joins TRBV4-3 to TRBJ2-5; the match to TRBD2 covers 7 bases. In germline, CDR1 is LGHNA, CDR2 YSLEER. The CDR3 totals 13 residues. J lost 2 bases, V lost 3 bases, and 0 bases had no gene match. CDR3 loop: CASSHGGQETQYF. The CDR3 DNA is TGCGCCAGCAGCCACGGGGGGCAAGAGACCCAGTACTTC.

This clonotype was counted many times. V is TRBV20-1 and J is TRBJ2-1; 12 bases are shared with TRBD2. Germline values: CDR1 DFQATT, CDR2 SNEGSKA (reference sequence). Trimming at V came to 2 bases and at J to 4 bases, leaving 6 bases not matched to a gene. The CDR3 covers 16 residues. CDR3 protein: CSARSLAGGLYNEQFF. DNA for the CDR3: TGCAGTGCTAGATCCCTAGCGGGAGGGTTATACAATGAGCAGTTCTTC.

The chain couples TRBV3-1 to TRBJ2-5, with D possibly matching TRBD1 (6 bases). The CDR3 has 16 residues. CDR1 and CDR2 (germline): LGHDT, YNNKEL (reference sequence). V lost 2 bases and J lost 1, with 14 bases in between. The CDR3 protein is CASSQTDRILQETQYF. The CDR3 nucleotides read TGTGCCAGCAGCCAAACCGACAGGATACTCCAAGAGACCCAGTACTTC.

This clonotype showed up just a few times. The V and J genes are TRBV4-3 and TRBJ2-3, with 7 bases aligning to TRBD1. From germline, CDR1 is LGHNA and CDR2 YSLEER. The CDR3 runs to 17 residues. V lost 0 bases and J lost 4; bases outside the gene matches: 10. The DNA of the CDR3 is TGCGCCAGCAGCCAAGATGCAACAGGGGAGTCATCAGATACGCAGTATTTT. Its protein is CASSQDATGESSDTQYF.

The gene calls are TRBV7-2 and TRBJ1-1, with D maybe TRBD1 (5 bases). V lost 6 bases, J lost 0 bases, and 11 bases lay in between. CDR3 length: 14 amino acids. CDR1 SGHTA and CDR2 FQGNSA come from the germline V gene. The CDR3 DNA sequence: TGTGCCAGCAGACTCGACAGACTGAACACTGAAGCTTTCTTT. This codes for CASRLDRLNTEAFF.

The rearrangement joins TRBV7-2 to TRBJ2-5, with 9 bases identical to TRBD1. The CDR3 is 17 residues long. The J segment lost 1 base and the V segment lost 4 bases, leaving 10 bases of the junction unmatched. The germline V gene encodes CDR1 SGHTA and CDR2 FQGNSA. The CDR3 DNA follows: TGTGCCAGCAGCTCGGGACAGGGAGTATGGGGCCAAGAGACCCAGTACTTC. Protein product: CASSSGQGVWGQETQYF.

This clonotype was observed many times. V and J are TRBV15 and TRBJ1-5, with D uncertain. Germline CDR1 reads LNHNV; CDR2 reads YYDKDF (reference sequence). The CDR3 is 15 residues long. V was clipped by 0 bases and J by 5 bases, with 11 bases between them. CDR3 sequence (DNA): TGTGCCACCAGCAGAGATGGGAGTGAGGATCAGCCCCAGCATTTT. It encodes CATSRDGSEDQPQHF.

This chain joins TRBV6-5 and TRBJ2-2; 12 nucleotides line up with TRBD2. V lost 0 bases, J lost 10 bases, and 6 bases stayed unmatched. Germline CDR1 and CDR2: MNHEY and SVGAGI. This CDR3 is built from 16 residues. CDR3 amino acids: CASSYSASGGAKELFF. The CDR3 bases are TGTGCCAGCAGTTACTCGGCTAGCGGGGGGGCGAAGGAGCTGTTTTTT.

The chain combines TRBV27 with TRBJ1-3; D call uncertain. This CDR3 region has 14 residues. Germline CDR1 and CDR2: MNHEY and SMNVEV (reference sequence). V was clipped by 5 bases and J by 0 bases, with 8 bases between them. CDR3 amino acids: CASSPTFSGNTIYF. Written as DNA, the CDR3 is TGTGCCAGCAGTCCTACATTCTCTGGAAACACCATATATTTT.